These T cell receptor beta chains were read from a single sample in a study of molecular identifiers for immune sequencing clone quantification. TCRdb passed the PCR reads through MiXCR, listing each CDR3 protein once. The top ten clones hold around 1% of a sample with tens of thousands of distinct CDR3 sequences, 21% of them seen once. Sequencing used naive CD8+ T cells from blood, with Jurkat cell RNA spiked in. These receptors came from a human donor in good health. Some libraries in this study had Jurkat cell RNA spiked in. CDR3s include the opening cysteine and the closing phenylalanine or tryptophan. Fields, in order: D gene, clone size, V gene, J gene, CDR3 DNA, CDR3 protein. The D gene is left open where the match is weak. Only some rows state a clone size, as once, few, many or a class for expanded clones.

>-|many|TRBV27|TRBJ2-3
TGTGCCAGCAGTTCCACTTGGGCGGGGGCGGGAGATACGCAGTATTTT
CASSSTWAGAGDTQYF
>-|many|TRBV6-2/TRBV6-3|TRBJ2-7
TGTGCCAGCAGTTACCCTCGCGGGGAGGAGGACTTC
CASSYPRGEEDF
>TRBD2|-|TRBV9|TRBJ2-1
TGTGCCAGCAGCGCACCGTTGAGAGCGGGAGAGAGACACAATGAGCAGTTCTTC
CASSAPLRAGERHNEQFF
>-|many|TRBV5-5|TRBJ1-1
TGTGCCAGCAGCTTAATTGACCGTGGAGCTTTCTTT
CASSLIDRGAFF
>-|-|TRBV12-3/TRBV12-4|TRBJ2-3
TGTGCCAGCAGTTCCCTTCGACAGATTAGCACAGATACGCAGTATTTT
CASSSLRQISTDTQYF
>-|many|TRBV13|TRBJ2-3
TGTGCCAGCAGCTTAGTCACTAATACGCAGTATTTT
CASSLVTNTQYF
>-|many|TRBV6-5|TRBJ2-7
TGTGCCAGCAGTTACTATTCTGGGGCCTACGAGCAGTACTTC
CASSYYSGAYEQYF
>-|-|TRBV5-1|TRBJ2-7
TGCGCCAGCAGCTGGACTACGACCTACGAGCAGTACTTC
CASSWTTTYEQYF
>-|-|TRBV13|TRBJ2-1
TGTGCCAGCAGCGCGACTGGGAACAATGAGCAGTTCTTC
CASSATGNNEQFF
>-|many|TRBV20-1|TRBJ2-2
TGCAGTGCTAGAGATAGTGTGCGGTTCGTAGCGGTAGACACCGGGGAGCTGTTTTTT
CSARDSVRFVAVDTGELFF
>-|many|TRBV20-1|TRBJ1-1
TGCAGTGGTCGGGCTGAAGCTTTCTTT
CSGRAEAFF
>TRBD2|many|TRBV28|TRBJ2-3
TGTGCCAGCCAAGGGGAGGGATCCGTTAGCACAGATACGCAGTATTTT
CASQGEGSVSTDTQYF
>-|many|TRBV30|TRBJ2-7
TGTGCCTGGAGTGTTGGGGCTTTCTTCGAGCAGTACTTC
CAWSVGAFFEQYF
>-|many|TRBV7-9|TRBJ2-7
TGTGCCAGCAGCCCCGGACTCGGGGAGCAGTACTTC
CASSPGLGEQYF
>-|many|TRBV2|TRBJ2-3
TGTGCCATGCCGGGGGACTCGGGACGACTTGATGGAGCGCAGTATTTT
CAMPGDSGRLDGAQYF
>-|-|TRBV19|TRBJ2-1
TGTGCCAGTAGTATGTGGCTAGCCGATTACAATGAGCAGTTCTTC
CASSMWLADYNEQFF
>TRBD2|once|TRBV29-1|TRBJ2-1
TGCAGCGTGATCGGACTAGCGGGGGGGAGAGTCTACAATGAGCAGTTCTTC
CSVIGLAGGRVYNEQFF
>TRBD1|many|TRBV19|TRBJ1-5
TGTGCCAGTAGACAGGGGGCTCAGCCCCAGCATTTT
CASRQGAQPQHF
>TRBD2|many|TRBV7-8|TRBJ2-5
TGTGCCAGCAGCCCATTGGGAGGGCGAGAGACCCAGTACTTC
CASSPLGGRETQYF
>-|few|TRBV19|TRBJ2-3
TGTGCCAGTAGTATAGATCAGGTCACAGATACGCAGTATTTT
CASSIDQVTDTQYF
>TRBD1|-|TRBV11-1|TRBJ1-4
TGTGCCAGCAGCTTATATCCCGGGACAGGGGATGAAAAACTGTTTTTT
CASSLYPGTGDEKLFF
>TRBD2|-|TRBV11-2|TRBJ2-7
TGTGCCAGCAGCTTAGATCCGCCCCTAGCGGGACTAGACGAGCAGTACTTC
CASSLDPPLAGLDEQYF
>TRBD1|many|TRBV7-9|TRBJ2-4
TGTGCCAGCAGCCCCCCGGGACAGGGGGACAAAAACATTCAGTACTTC
CASSPPGQGDKNIQYF
>-|many|TRBV7-9|TRBJ1-1
TGTGCCAGCAGCCGCACCGGGGGAGTCACTGAAGCTTTCTTT
CASSRTGGVTEAFF
>-|many|TRBV28|TRBJ2-7
TGTGCCAGCAGCCAAGGACTTACCTACGAGCAGTACTTC
CASSQGLTYEQYF
>-|many|TRBV7-9|TRBJ2-4
TGTGCCAGCAGCTTATGGGCAGGAGCCGGCATCATAGCCAAAAACATTCAGTACTTC
CASSLWAGAGIIAKNIQYF
>-|many|TRBV6-2/TRBV6-3|TRBJ2-3
TGTGCCAGCAGTGTAGCACGGGATACGCAGTATTTT
CASSVARDTQYF
>TRBD2|many|TRBV5-5|TRBJ2-1
TGTGCCAGCAGCCCACTAGCGGCGACCTACAATGAGCAGTTCTTC
CASSPLAATYNEQFF
>-|many|TRBV15|TRBJ2-2
TGTGCCACCAGCAGAGATAGACCCGGCACGAACACCGGGGAGCTGTTTTTT
CATSRDRPGTNTGELFF
>TRBD2|few|TRBV2|TRBJ2-7
TGTGCCAGCAGTGATCTAGCGGAGTACGAGCAGTACTTC
CASSDLAEYEQYF
>-|few|TRBV3-1|TRBJ1-1
TGTGCCAGCAGCCAAGATAAATTACGGACGGATGCGCGTATAGGGGAAGCTTCCTTT
CASSQDKLRTDARIGEASF
>-|many|TRBV7-9|TRBJ1-5
TGTGCCAGCAGCGGAGGGGAGAATCAGCCCCAGCATTTT
CASSGGENQPQHF